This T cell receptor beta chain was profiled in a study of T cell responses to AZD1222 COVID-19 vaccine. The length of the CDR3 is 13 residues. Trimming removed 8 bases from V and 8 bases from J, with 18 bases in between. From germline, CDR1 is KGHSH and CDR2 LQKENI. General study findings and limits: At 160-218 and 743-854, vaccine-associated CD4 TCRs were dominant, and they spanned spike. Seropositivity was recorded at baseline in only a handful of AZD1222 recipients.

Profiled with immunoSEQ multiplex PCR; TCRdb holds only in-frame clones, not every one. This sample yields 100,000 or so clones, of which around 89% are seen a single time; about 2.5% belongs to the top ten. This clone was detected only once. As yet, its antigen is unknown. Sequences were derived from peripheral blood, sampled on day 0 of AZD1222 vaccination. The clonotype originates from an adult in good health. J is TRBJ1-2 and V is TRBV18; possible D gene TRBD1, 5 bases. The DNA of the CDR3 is TGTGCCAGCCCACGGGAGGGGATGAAGGGCTACACCTTC. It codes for CASPREGMKGYTF.